Following are 7 T cell receptor beta chains from one sample sequenced in a study of blood T cell repertoires in COVID-19. Assay: immunoSEQ multiplex PCR; the TCRdb copy retains only in-frame clones and omits some. The table shows roughly 220,000 clones, with under 90% occurring only once. Sequencing was done on a sample of peripheral blood. These receptors all come from a man aged 30-40 years with active or convalescent COVID-19.

The genes are TRBV25-1 and TRBJ1-5, with D perhaps matching TRBD1 (6 bases). The CDR3 spans 11 residues. Germline CDR1 MGHDK, CDR2 SYGVNS. Trimming left V 4 bases short and J 11 bases short, with 9 bases between. The CDR3 nucleotides read TGTGCCAGCAGTGGGGGGCGGGCCCAGCATTTT. Translation gives CASSGGRAQHF.

The rearrangement uses TRBV3-1 (or the pseudogene TRBV3-2) and TRBJ1-5; D is uncertain. Trimming took 0 bases from V and 2 from J, leaving 8 bases between them. Germline CDR1 LGHDT, CDR2 YNNKEL (reference sequence). The CDR3 covers 15 residues. CDR3 residues: CASSQDAGGNQPQHF. The CDR3, as DNA: TGTGCCAGCAGCCAAGATGCCGGGGGCAATCAGCCCCAGCATTTT.

This rearrangement joins TRBV19 to TRBJ1-3, with a weak D call TRBD1 (5 bases). This CDR3 is built from 15 residues. CDR1 LNHDA and CDR2 SQIVND come from the germline V gene (reference sequence). The ends were cut back, 4 bases at V and 4 bases at J, with 14 bases in the middle. CDR3 nucleotides: TGTGCCAGTAGTACCCCAGTTGGGGCCGGAAACACCATATATTTT. Protein: CASSTPVGAGNTIYF.

This clone was counted once. V is TRBV3-1 (or the pseudogene TRBV3-2) and J is TRBJ2-1, with 11 bases matching TRBD2. The CDR3 spans 19 residues. V gave up 2 bases and J gave up 0 bases; unmatched junction bases: 9. Germline CDR1 and CDR2: LGHDT and YNNKEL (reference sequence). CDR3 sequence reads: CASSQLPGLADSSYNEQFF. CDR3 in DNA: TGTGCCAGCAGCCAACTACCGGGACTAGCGGACAGCTCCTACAATGAGCAGTTCTTC.

This chain connects TRBV7-2 to TRBJ1-1; TRBD1 agrees at 8 bases. CDR3 length: 14 amino acids. Germline V gene data show CDR1 as SGHTA and CDR2 as FQGNSA. The junction had 6 bases not matched to a gene; V was cut back by 4 bases and J by 5 bases. The chain's CDR3 is CASSSLQGATEAFF. The CDR3 DNA follows: TGTGCCAGCAGCTCACTGCAGGGGGCAACTGAAGCTTTCTTT.

The J gene is TRBJ2-6, the V gene TRBV9; a possible D gene is TRBD2 (5 bases). The ends were cut back, 6 bases at V and 0 bases at J, with 10 bases in the middle. The CDR3 consists of 15 residues. Germline CDR1 and CDR2: SGDLS and YYNGEE. CDR3 nucleotides: TGTGCCAGCACCTTCGAGGGCTCTGGGGCCAACGTCCTGACTTTC. This translates into CASTFEGSGANVLTF. Together with reference TRBV9 and TRBJ2-6, the CDR3 gives the full variable domain: DSGVTQTPKHLITATGQRVTLRCSPRSGDLSVYWYQQSLDQGLQFLIQYYNGEERAKGNILERFSAQQFPDLHSELNLSSLELGDSALYFCASTFEGSGANVLTFGAGSRLTVL.

V gene TRBV2 combines with J gene TRBJ2-7; D call uncertain. The CDR3 spans 14 residues. Germline V gene data show CDR1 as SNHLY and CDR2 as FYNNEI. Between the trimmed V and J ends, which lost 2 bases and 3 bases, there was a span of 11 bases. The CDR3 DNA is TGTGCCAGCAGTGAAAGTCGAGAACGCTACGAGCAGTACTTC. It specifies CASSESRERYEQYF. Supplemented by reference TRBV2 and TRBJ2-7, the full variable domain reads EPEVTQTPSHQVTQMGQEVILRCVPISNHLYFYWYRQILGQKVEFLVSFYNNEISEKSEIFDDQFSVERPDGSNFTLKIRSTKLEDSAMYFCASSESRERYEQYFGPGTRLTVT.